Below, 30 T cell receptor beta chains from the same sample are listed, as sequenced in a study of cytomegalovirus exposure and HLA in healthy donors. Amplification used 60 Vbeta primers and 13 Jbeta primers. The assay was immunoSEQ multiplex PCR, and TCRdb's table has in-frame clones only and misses some. Found here are approximately 170,000 clones, roughly 85% of them singletons; the top ten hold 1%. Sequenced input: PBMCs. These receptors originate from a boy aged 2 to 9 in good health and CMV-seronegative.

On this clone itself: Mismatch with germline at one junction end may stem from a read error. This chain joins TRBV7-9 and TRBJ1-3; D not certain. The CDR3 sequence is 13 residues long. Germline-derived CDR1 and CDR2 are SEHNR and FQNEAQ (reference sequence). In DNA, the CDR3 is TGTTCCAGCTCGAGTAGCTCTGGAAACACCATATATTTT. Translating it yields CSSSSSSGNTIYF.

The rearrangement uses TRBV5-6 and TRBJ2-5; D is undetermined. The V and J ends lost 0 bases and 2 bases respectively, with 5 bases between them. CDR3 length equals 13 residues. Germline assignment: CDR1 SGHDT and CDR2 YYEEEE. The CDR3 region is CASSLASQETQYF. Here the CDR3 DNA reads TGTGCCAGCAGCTTGGCCAGTCAAGAGACCCAGTACTTC.

The rearrangement uses TRBV6-5 and TRBJ2-3; D is ambiguous. Trimming removed 5 bases from V and 7 bases from J, with 16 bases in between. From germline, CDR1 is MNHEY and CDR2 SVGAGI. The CDR3 length is 14 residues. The CDR3 loop reads CASSTATTTNTQYF. CDR3 in DNA: TGTGCCAGCAGTACCGCCACGACAACCAATACGCAGTATTTT.

The chain combines TRBV2 with TRBJ1-2; no clear D gene. V was pared by 7 bases and J by 2 bases, with 5 bases between. The CDR3 totals 11 residues. The germline CDR1 and CDR2 sequences are SNHLY and FYNNEI. The CDR3 is CASTVNYGYTF. In DNA, the CDR3 is TGTGCCAGCACGGTGAACTATGGCTACACCTTC.

The chain combines TRBV9 with TRBJ2-1; 10 nucleotides align to TRBD2. Germline CDR1 and CDR2: SGDLS and YYNGEE. The CDR3 sequence is 17 residues long. Trimming at V came to 3 bases and at J to 4 bases, leaving 10 bases not matched to a gene. CDR3 in DNA: TGTGCCAGCAGCGCCACCCGCCGACTAGCGGGTTACAATGAGCAGTTCTTC. Translating it yields CASSATRRLAGYNEQFF.

The chain combines TRBV4-1 with TRBJ2-3, with TRBD1 matching over 8 bases. Germline CDR1 MGHRA, CDR2 YSYEKL. The junction had 8 bases not matched to a gene; V was cut back by 5 bases and J by 1 base. The CDR3 has 16 amino acids. CDR3 sequence (DNA): TGCGCCAGCAGCTCCCGGACAGGGCAGGGCACAGATACGCAGTATTTT. The encoded protein is CASSSRTGQGTDTQYF.

The chain has TRBV7-3 and TRBJ2-1; 9 positions match TRBD1. The CDR3 is 15 amino acids. The V gene end was trimmed by 5 bases and the J gene end by 3 bases; junction bases not matched to a gene: 5. The germline V gene has CDR1 SGHTA and CDR2 FQGTGA. The CDR3 nucleotides are TGTGCCAGCAGCCCTCGGACAGGGGACTACAATGAGCAGTTCTTC. The encoded protein is CASSPRTGDYNEQFF.

J is TRBJ1-5 and V is TRBV27, with 7 bases lining up with TRBD1. CDR1 and CDR2 (germline): MNHEY, SMNVEV (reference sequence). This CDR3 has 14 residues. V lost 5 bases to trimming and J lost 8 bases; unmatched junction nucleotides: 9. As DNA, the CDR3 is TGTGCCAGCAGTCCACAGGGGTTCGTCGAGCCCCAGCATTTT. Protein sequence: CASSPQGFVEPQHF.

This clone was detected only a few times. The chain combines TRBV7-9 with TRBJ1-4; D not certain. CDR3 length: 17 residues. Looked up from germline, CDR1 is SEHNR and CDR2 is FQNEAQ (reference sequence). The V and J ends lost 5 bases and 8 bases respectively, with 24 bases between them. CDR3 region: CASSPLNREGIGEKLFF. The CDR3 DNA reads TGTGCCAGCAGCCCACTAAACAGAGAGGGTATAGGCGAAAAACTGTTTTTT.

This rearrangement joins TRBV28 to TRBJ1-2; D is perhaps TRBD1 (6 bases). Trimming took 11 bases from V and 0 from J, leaving 10 bases between them. The CDR3 consists of 12 residues. Germline-derived CDR1 and CDR2 are MDHEN and SYDVKM. The CDR3 sequence is CAGGAANYGYTF. CDR3 coding DNA: TGTGCCGGGGGGGCGGCTAACTATGGCTACACCTTC.

The rearrangement joins TRBV6-4 to TRBJ2-2; D may be TRBD2 (7 bases). The CDR3 length is 17 residues. Trimming took off 2 bases at V and 0 bases at J, with 13 bases between the two ends. CDR1 and CDR2 from the germline V gene are MRHNA and SNTAGT. CDR3 bases: TGTGCCAGCAGTGACGGCGGGGGCCCGGCGAACACCGGGGAGCTGTTTTTT. Encoded protein: CASSDGGGPANTGELFF.

The V gene is TRBV7-8, the J gene TRBJ1-1, with 7 positions matching TRBD1. Germline CDR1 SGHVS, CDR2 FQNEAQ. CDR3 size: 17 residues. V was clipped by 2 bases and J by 2 bases; unmatched bases: 11. CDR3 in DNA: TGTGCCAGCAGCTTAACTCGGGACAGACTTTATAACACTGAAGCTTTCTTT. Translated: CASSLTRDRLYNTEAFF.

The gene calls are TRBV19 and TRBJ1-5; no clear D gene. Germline CDR1 reads LNHDA; CDR2 reads SQIVND (reference sequence). Trimming took off 9 bases at V and 4 bases at J, with 19 bases between the two ends. The CDR3 is 15 amino acids. The CDR3 protein is CARIEWQAGNQPQHF. In DNA form, the CDR3 reads TGTGCCAGGATTGAGTGGCAGGCGGGGAATCAGCCCCAGCATTTT.

The chain uses TRBV15 and TRBJ2-5; 9 nucleotides line up with TRBD2. The germline V gene has CDR1 LNHNV and CDR2 YYDKDF (reference sequence). Trimming at V came to 1 base and at J to 2 bases, leaving 5 bases not matched to a gene. CDR3 length equals 16 residues. CDR3 in amino acids: CATSRGSTSGQETQYF. CDR3 in DNA: TGTGCCACCAGCAGAGGTTCGACTAGCGGACAAGAGACCCAGTACTTC.

The chain joins TRBV5-1 to TRBJ2-5; weak D call: TRBD2 (6 bases). The J call could be wrong; TRBJ2-7 is a better fit for the DNA end. Germline CDR1 and CDR2: SGHRS and YFSETQ. This CDR3 contains 14 residues. As DNA, the CDR3 is TGCGCCAGCAGCTTGGGGGGGGACTCCTACGAGCAGTACTTC. It specifies CASSLGGDSYEQYF.

The chain uses TRBV10-3 and TRBJ2-7; D might be TRBD1 or TRBD2, each matching 5 bases. CDR3 length equals 13 residues. Germline values: CDR1 ENHRY, CDR2 SYGVKD. With 5 bases removed from V and 3 bases from J, the gap between germline ends came to 11 bases. The CDR3 sequence: CAISPGTDYEQYV. The CDR3 DNA follows: TGTGCCATCAGTCCCGGGACGGACTACGAGCAGTACGTC.

The chain uses TRBV6-6 and TRBJ1-2; D ambiguous. The CDR3 has 15 amino acids. V was cut by 0 bases and J by 4 bases, with 12 bases left in between. Germline assignment: CDR1 MNHNY and CDR2 SVGAGI (reference sequence). The CDR3 coding sequence is TGTGCCAGCAGTTACTCGGTCACAGACCCCTATGGCTACACCTTC. Protein sequence: CASSYSVTDPYGYTF.

The chain recombines TRBV11-2 with TRBJ1-1; 8 nucleotides agree with TRBD1. The length of the CDR3 is 15 residues. CDR1 and CDR2 from the germline V gene are SGHAT and FQNNGV. J lost 4 bases, V lost 5 bases, and 9 bases had no gene match. The CDR3 sequence is CASSRLQGGGTEAFF. The CDR3 region has the DNA TGTGCCAGCAGCCGTTTACAGGGGGGAGGCACTGAAGCTTTCTTT.

The chain combines TRBV5-1 with TRBJ2-2; the match to TRBD1 covers 7 bases. With 0 bases clipped from V and 9 bases from J, the junction kept 17 bases outside the gene matches. The V gene's germline CDR1 is SGHRS and CDR2 YFSETQ. The CDR3 spans 18 residues. The CDR3 reads CASSLASRGGPTRRELFF. The CDR3 DNA reads TGCGCCAGCAGCTTGGCCTCGAGAGGGGGCCCTACCCGCCGGGAGCTGTTTTTT.

The chain recombines TRBV9 with TRBJ2-5; 7 bases are a match to TRBD2. The CDR3 runs 16 residues. Germline V gene sequence: CDR1 SGDLS, CDR2 YYNGEE. The J segment lost 0 bases and the V segment lost 4 bases, leaving 9 bases of the junction unmatched. In nucleotides, the CDR3 is TGTGCCAGCAGCCCCCGGGACTACAGGAACCAAGAGACCCAGTACTTC. It specifies CASSPRDYRNQETQYF.

J is TRBJ2-7 and V is TRBV9, with 9 bases that match TRBD1. Germline V CDR1 and CDR2: SGDLS, YYNGEE. V was pared by 2 bases and J by 5 bases, with 5 bases of the junction left unmatched. This CDR3 comprises 14 residues. DNA for the CDR3: TGTGCCAGCAGCGTCGGGACAGGGATAAACGAGCAGTACTTC. Translated, it gives CASSVGTGINEQYF.

The gene calls are TRBV12-2 and TRBJ2-1; TRBD2 is the table's D call, not checked against the DNA. TRBV12-2 is given as a pseudogene. The CDR3 is 14 amino acids. The CDR3, as DNA: TGTGCAAGTCGCTGCCCCCTAGTCTTCGGTGAGCAGTTCTTC. It codes for CASRCPLVFGEQFF.

V is TRBV5-1 and J is TRBJ2-1; TRBD2 agrees at 14 bases. The CDR3 runs to 16 residues. The ends lost 4 bases at V and 6 bases at J; junction bases unmatched: 6. Germline CDR1 and CDR2: SGHRS and YFSETQ. CDR3 sequence: CASSGGLAGAPNEQFF. CDR3 in DNA: TGCGCCAGCAGCGGGGGACTAGCGGGAGCCCCCAATGAGCAGTTCTTC.

The chain uses TRBV15 and TRBJ2-1; 7 positions match TRBD2. This CDR3 is 16 amino acids long. In germline, CDR1 is LNHNV, CDR2 YYDKDF (reference sequence). The V and J ends lost 3 bases and 5 bases, in that order; junction bases with no gene match: 10. This CDR3 reads CATSRYWLAVHNEQFF. Here the CDR3 DNA reads TGTGCCACCAGCAGGTATTGGCTAGCGGTTCACAATGAGCAGTTCTTC.

This chain uses TRBV7-8 with TRBJ2-1, with D unclear. Germline CDR1 reads SGHVS; CDR2 reads FQNEAQ. The germline V and J ends were trimmed by 2 bases and 3 bases, with 11 bases remaining between them. The CDR3 contains 15 residues. The CDR3 DNA follows: TGTGCCAGCAGCTTAAAACCCGGTAGCTACAATGAGCAGTTCTTC. Translation gives CASSLKPGSYNEQFF.

In this sample, this clone turned up once. The J gene is TRBJ2-1, the V gene TRBV28; 8 bases are a match to TRBD2. The germline V gene has CDR1 MDHEN and CDR2 SYDVKM. V was clipped by 2 bases and J by 2 bases; unmatched bases: 2. This CDR3 contains 15 residues. The chain's CDR3 is CASSLVAGTYNEQFF. DNA for the CDR3: TGTGCCAGCAGTTTAGTAGCGGGAACCTACAATGAGCAGTTCTTC.

The chain has TRBV15 and TRBJ2-5; 7 nucleotides agree with TRBD2. V shed 0 bases, J shed 1 base, and the junction held 11 bases outside the gene matches. This CDR3 contains 18 residues. Germline values: CDR1 LNHNV, CDR2 YYDKDF (reference sequence). This chain's CDR3 is CATSRDRLSAGAQETQYF. CDR3 bases: TGTGCCACCAGCAGAGATCGGTTGTCGGCGGGAGCCCAAGAGACCCAGTACTTC.

J is TRBJ1-1 and V is TRBV9, with 11 bases that match TRBD1. The CDR3 extends over 14 amino acids. Germline assignment: CDR1 SGDLS and CDR2 YYNGEE. The V and J ends lost 4 bases and 5 bases, in that order; junction bases with no gene match: 4. The CDR3 DNA follows: TGTGCCAGCAGCAAGGGACAGGGGGGGACTGAAGCTTTCTTT. Its translation: CASSKGQGGTEAFF.

This clone has a single count. V usage is TRBV19 and J usage is TRBJ2-2; a possible D gene is TRBD2 (5 bases). The CDR3 consists of 13 residues. V was clipped by 5 bases and J by 6 bases, with 10 bases between them. Germline V lookup: CDR1 LNHDA, CDR2 SQIVND (reference sequence). The CDR3 coding sequence is TGTGCCAGTAGTGCCTCCGGGGCCGGGGAGCTGTTTTTT. Its protein product is CASSASGAGELFF. Drawing the rest from reference TRBV19 and TRBJ2-2, the complete variable domain is DGGITQSPKYLFRKEGQNVTLSCEQNLNHDAMYWYRQDPGQGLRLIYYSQIVNDFQKGDIAEGYSVSREKKESFPLTVTSAQKNPTAFYLCASSASGAGELFFGEGSRLTVL.

This chain joins TRBV6-1 and TRBJ2-1; 12 nucleotides match TRBD1. The germline V gene encodes CDR1 MNHNS and CDR2 SASEGT. After removal of 7 bases from V and 7 bases from J, the junction contained 5 bases not matched to a gene. This CDR3 is 14 amino acids long. The chain's CDR3 is CASIGTGGLNEQFF. The CDR3 bases are TGTGCCAGCATTGGGACAGGGGGCTTGAATGAGCAGTTCTTC.